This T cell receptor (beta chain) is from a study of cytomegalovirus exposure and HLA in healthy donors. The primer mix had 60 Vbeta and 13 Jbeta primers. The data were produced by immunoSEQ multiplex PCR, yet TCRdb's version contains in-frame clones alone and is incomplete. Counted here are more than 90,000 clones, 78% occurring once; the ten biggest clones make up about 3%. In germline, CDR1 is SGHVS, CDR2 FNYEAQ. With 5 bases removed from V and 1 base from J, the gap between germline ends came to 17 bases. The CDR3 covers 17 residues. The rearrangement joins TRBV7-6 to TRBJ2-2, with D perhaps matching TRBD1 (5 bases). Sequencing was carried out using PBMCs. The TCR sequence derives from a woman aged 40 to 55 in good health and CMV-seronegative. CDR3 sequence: CASSPMFAQVNTGELFF. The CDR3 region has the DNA TGTGCCAGCAGCCCTATGTTTGCACAGGTGAACACCGGGGAGCTGTTTTTT.